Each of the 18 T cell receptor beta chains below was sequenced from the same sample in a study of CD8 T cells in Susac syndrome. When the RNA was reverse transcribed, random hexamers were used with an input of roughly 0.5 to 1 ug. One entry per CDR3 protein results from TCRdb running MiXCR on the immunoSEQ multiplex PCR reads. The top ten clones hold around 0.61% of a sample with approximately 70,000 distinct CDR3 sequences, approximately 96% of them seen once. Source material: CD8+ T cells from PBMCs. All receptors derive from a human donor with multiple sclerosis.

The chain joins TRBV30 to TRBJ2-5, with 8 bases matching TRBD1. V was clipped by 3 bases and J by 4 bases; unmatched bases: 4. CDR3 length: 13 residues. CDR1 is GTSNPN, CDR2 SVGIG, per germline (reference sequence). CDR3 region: CAWSGQGGETQYF. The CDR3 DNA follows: TGTGCCTGGAGCGGACAGGGTGGAGAGACCCAGTACTTC.

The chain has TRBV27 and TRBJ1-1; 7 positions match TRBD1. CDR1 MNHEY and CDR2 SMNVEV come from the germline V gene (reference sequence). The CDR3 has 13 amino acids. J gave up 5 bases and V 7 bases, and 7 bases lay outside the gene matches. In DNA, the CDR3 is TGTGCCAGCAAACTCGGGACAGATACTGAAGCTTTCTTT. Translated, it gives CASKLGTDTEAFF.

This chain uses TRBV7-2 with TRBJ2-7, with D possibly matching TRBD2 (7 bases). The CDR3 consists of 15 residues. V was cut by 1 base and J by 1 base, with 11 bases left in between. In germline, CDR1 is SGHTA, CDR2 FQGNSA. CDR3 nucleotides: TGTGCCAGCAGCTTAGTGGCGGGGGCATCCTACGAGCAGTACTTC. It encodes CASSLVAGASYEQYF.

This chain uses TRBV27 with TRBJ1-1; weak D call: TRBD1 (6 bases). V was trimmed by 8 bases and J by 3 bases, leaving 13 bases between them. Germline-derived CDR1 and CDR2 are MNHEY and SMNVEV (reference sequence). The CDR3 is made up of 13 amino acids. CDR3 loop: CASDGGAYTEAFF. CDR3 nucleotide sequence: TGTGCCAGCGACGGGGGCGCGTACACTGAAGCTTTCTTT.

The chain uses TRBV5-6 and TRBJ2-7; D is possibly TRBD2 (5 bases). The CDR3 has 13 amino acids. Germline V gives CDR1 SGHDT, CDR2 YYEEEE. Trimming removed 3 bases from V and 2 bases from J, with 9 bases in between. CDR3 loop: CASSSGFTYEQYF. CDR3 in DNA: TGTGCCAGCAGCTCGGGGTTTACCTACGAGCAGTACTTC.

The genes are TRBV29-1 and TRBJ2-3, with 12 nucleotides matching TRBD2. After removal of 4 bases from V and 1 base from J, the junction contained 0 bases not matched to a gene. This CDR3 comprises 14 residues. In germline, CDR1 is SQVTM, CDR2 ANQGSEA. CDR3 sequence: CSVGLAGGTDTQYF. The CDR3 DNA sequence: TGCAGCGTTGGACTAGCGGGGGGCACAGATACGCAGTATTTT.

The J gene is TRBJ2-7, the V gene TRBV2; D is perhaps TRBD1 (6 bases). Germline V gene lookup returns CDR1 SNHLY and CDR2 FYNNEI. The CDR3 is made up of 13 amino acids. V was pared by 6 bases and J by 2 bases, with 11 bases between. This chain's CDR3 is CASSPTGTYEQYF. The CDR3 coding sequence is TGTGCCAGCAGCCCCACAGGGACCTACGAGCAGTACTTC. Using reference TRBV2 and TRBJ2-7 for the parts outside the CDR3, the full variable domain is EPEVTQTPSHQVTQMGQEVILRCVPISNHLYFYWYRQILGQKVEFLVSFYNNEISEKSEIFDDQFSVERPDGSNFTLKIRSTKLEDSAMYFCASSPTGTYEQYFGPGTRLTVT.

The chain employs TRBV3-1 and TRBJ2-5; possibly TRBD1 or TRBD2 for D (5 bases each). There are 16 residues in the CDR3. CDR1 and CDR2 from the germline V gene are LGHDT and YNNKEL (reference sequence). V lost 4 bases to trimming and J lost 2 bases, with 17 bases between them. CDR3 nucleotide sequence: TGTGCCAGCAGCCGACACAGGCCGGGGCAGCAAGAGACCCAGTACTTC. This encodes CASSRHRPGQQETQYF.

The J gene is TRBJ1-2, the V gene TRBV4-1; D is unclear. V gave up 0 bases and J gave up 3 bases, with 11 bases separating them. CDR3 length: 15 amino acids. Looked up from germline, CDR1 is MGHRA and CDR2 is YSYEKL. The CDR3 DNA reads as TGCGCCAGCAGCCAAGATCCGAGCGTAGACTATGGCTACACCTTC. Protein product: CASSQDPSVDYGYTF.

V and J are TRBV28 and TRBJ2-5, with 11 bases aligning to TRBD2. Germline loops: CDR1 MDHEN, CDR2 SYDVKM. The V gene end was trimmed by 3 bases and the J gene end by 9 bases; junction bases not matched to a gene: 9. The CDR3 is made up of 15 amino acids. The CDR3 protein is CASSFLAGGMGAQYF. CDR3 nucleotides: TGTGCCAGCAGTTTCTTAGCGGGAGGGATGGGAGCCCAGTACTTC.

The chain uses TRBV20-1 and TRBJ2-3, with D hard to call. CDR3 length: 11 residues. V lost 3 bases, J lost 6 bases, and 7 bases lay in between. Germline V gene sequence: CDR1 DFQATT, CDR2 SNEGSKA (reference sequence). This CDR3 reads CSARYIDTQYF. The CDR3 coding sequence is TGCAGTGCTAGGTACATCGATACGCAGTATTTT.

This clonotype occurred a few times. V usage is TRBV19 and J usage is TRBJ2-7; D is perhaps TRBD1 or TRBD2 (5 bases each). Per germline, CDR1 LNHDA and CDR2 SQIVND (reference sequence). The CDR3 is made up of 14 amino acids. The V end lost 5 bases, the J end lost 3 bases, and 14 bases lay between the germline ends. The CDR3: CASSLSGANYEQYF. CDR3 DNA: TGTGCCAGTAGTCTCTCCGGGGCCAACTACGAGCAGTACTTC. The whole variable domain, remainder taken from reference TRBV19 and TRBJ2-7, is DGGITQSPKYLFRKEGQNVTLSCEQNLNHDAMYWYRQDPGQGLRLIYYSQIVNDFQKGDIAEGYSVSREKKESFPLTVTSAQKNPTAFYLCASSLSGANYEQYFGPGTRLTVT.

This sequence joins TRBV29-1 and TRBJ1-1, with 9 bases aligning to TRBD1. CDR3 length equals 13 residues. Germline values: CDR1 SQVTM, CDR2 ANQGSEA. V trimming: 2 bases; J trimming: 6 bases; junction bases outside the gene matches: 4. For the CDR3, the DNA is TGCAGCGTTGAATCCGGGACAGGGTCTGAAGCTTTCTTT. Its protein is CSVESGTGSEAFF.

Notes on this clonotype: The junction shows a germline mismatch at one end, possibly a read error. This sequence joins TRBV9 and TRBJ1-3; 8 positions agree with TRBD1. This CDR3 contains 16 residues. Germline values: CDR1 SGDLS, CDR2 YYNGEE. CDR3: CASSGPQGAEGSTIYF. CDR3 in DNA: TGTGCCAGCAGCGGACCTCAGGGGGCGGAAGGAAGCACCATATATTTT.

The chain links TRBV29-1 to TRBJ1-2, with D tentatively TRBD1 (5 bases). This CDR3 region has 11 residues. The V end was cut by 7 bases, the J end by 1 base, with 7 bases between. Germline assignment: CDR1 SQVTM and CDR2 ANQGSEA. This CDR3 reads CSEQDNYGYTF. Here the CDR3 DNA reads TGCAGCGAACAGGATAACTATGGCTACACCTTC.

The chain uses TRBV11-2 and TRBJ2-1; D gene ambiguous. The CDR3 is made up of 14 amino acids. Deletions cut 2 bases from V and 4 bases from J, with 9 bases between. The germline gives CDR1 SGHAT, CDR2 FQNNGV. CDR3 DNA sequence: TGTGCCAGCAGCTTACCGACTCATTACAATGAGCAGTTCTTC. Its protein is CASSLPTHYNEQFF.

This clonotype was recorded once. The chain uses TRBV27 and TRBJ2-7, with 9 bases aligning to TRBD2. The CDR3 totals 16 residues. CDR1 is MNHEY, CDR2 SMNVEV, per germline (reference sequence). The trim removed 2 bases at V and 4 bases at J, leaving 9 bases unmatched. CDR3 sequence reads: CASSLTPAGGLYEQYF. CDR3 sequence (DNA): TGTGCCAGCAGTTTAACCCCAGCGGGAGGCCTTTACGAGCAGTACTTC.

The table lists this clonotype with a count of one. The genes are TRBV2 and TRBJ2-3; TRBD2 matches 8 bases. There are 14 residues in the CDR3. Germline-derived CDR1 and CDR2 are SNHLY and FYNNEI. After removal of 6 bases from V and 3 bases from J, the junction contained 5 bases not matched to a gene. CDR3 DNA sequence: TGTGCCAGCAGCAGCGGGAGTGGGACAGATACGCAGTATTTT. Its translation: CASSSGSGTDTQYF.